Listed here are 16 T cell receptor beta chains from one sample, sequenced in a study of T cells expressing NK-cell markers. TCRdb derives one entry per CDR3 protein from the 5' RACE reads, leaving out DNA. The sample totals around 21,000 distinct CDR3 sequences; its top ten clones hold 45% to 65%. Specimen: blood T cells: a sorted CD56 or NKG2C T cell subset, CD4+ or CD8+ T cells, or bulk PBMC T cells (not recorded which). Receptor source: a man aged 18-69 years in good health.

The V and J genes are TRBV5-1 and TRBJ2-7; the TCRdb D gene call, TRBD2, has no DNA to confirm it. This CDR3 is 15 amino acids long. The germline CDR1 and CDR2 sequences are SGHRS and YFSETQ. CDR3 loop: CASSLGSSGTYEQYF.

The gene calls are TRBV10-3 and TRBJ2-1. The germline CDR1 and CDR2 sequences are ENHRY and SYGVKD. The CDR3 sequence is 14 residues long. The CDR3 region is CAISESVSSNEQFF.

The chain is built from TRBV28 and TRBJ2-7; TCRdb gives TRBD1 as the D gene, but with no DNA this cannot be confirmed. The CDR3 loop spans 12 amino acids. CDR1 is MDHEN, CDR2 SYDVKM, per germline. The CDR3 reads CASSYRGNEQYF.

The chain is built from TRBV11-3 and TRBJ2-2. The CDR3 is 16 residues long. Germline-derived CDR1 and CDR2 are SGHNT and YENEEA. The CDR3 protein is CASSLGAGSNTGELFF. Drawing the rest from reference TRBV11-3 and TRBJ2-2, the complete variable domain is EAGVVQSPRYKIIEKKQPVAFWCNPISGHNTLYWYLQNLGQGPELLIRYENEEAVDDSQLPKDRFSAERLKGVDSTLKIQPAELGDSAVYLCASSLGAGSNTGELFFGEGSRLTVL.

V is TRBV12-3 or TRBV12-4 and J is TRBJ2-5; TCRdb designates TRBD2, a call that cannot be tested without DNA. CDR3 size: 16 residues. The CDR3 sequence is CASSLSGTSGGETQYF.

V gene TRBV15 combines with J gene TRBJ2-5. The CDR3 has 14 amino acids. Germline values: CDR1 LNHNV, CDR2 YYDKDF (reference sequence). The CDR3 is CATSSAAWRKTQYF.

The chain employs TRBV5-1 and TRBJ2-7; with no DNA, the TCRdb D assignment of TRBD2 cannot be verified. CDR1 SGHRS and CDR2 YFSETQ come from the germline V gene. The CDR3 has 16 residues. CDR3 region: CASSPVPAGTPYEQYF.

The CDR3 loop reads CSARTRPSTDTQYF. The V and J genes are TRBV20-1 and TRBJ2-3; the D call of TRBD2 rests on TCRdb alone, since no DNA is present to check it. CDR1 and CDR2 (germline): DFQATT, SNEGSKA (reference sequence). The CDR3 is made up of 14 amino acids.

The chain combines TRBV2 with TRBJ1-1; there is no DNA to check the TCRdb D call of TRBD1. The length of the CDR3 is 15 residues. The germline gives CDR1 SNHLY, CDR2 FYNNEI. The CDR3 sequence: CASRPDRGKMTEAFF.

CDR3 amino acids: CASSLTGLATEAFF. This rearrangement joins TRBV28 to TRBJ1-1; TCRdb's D call of TRBD1 is untestable without DNA. CDR1 is MDHEN and CDR2 is SYDVKM in the germline V gene. This CDR3 has 14 amino acids.

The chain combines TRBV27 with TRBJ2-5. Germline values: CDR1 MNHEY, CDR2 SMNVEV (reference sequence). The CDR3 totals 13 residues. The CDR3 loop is CASSSYSQETQYF.

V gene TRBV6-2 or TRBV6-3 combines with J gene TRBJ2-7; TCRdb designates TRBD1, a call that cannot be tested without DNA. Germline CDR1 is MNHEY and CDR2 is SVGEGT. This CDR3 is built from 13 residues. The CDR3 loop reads CAGARDNSYEQYF.

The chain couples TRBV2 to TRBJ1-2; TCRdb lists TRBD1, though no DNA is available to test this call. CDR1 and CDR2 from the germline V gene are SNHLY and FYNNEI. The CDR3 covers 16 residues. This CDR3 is CASSAGTGGTMGGYTF.

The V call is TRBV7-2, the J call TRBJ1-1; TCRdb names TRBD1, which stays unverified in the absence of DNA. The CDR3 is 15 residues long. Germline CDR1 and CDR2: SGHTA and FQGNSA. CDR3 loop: CASSSVHGVNTEAFF.

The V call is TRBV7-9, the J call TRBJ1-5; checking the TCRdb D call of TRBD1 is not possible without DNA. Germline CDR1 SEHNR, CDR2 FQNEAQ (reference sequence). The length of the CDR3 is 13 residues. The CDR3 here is CASSLGREQPQHF.

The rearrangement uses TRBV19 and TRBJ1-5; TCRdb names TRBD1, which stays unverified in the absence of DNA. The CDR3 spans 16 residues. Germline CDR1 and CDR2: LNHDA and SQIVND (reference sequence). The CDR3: CASSLRQVGGNQPQHF.